This T cell receptor beta chain was sequenced for a study of blood T cell repertoires in COVID-19. Across the study: From the United States, Italy and Spain came samples of acute and convalescent COVID-19. The analysed material was cDNA or gDNA that came from T cells, B-cell-depleted T cells, or PBMCs.

Some clones are missing from TCRdb's copy, which holds only in-frame ones; the method was immunoSEQ multiplex PCR. In the table there are under 150,000 clones, approximately 89% of which are singletons. V shed 4 bases and J shed 4 bases, with 20 bases lying between them. The germline V gene has CDR1 SGDLS and CDR2 YYNGEE. The CDR3 loop spans 16 amino acids. Sample: peripheral blood. This TCR was sampled from a human donor in a cohort sampled during active COVID-19. The chain is built from TRBV9 and TRBJ1-1; possibly TRBD1 for D (6 bases). The CDR3 nucleotides are TGTGCCAGCAGCCCCTTTGGGGGGGCAGGGCCCACTGAAGCTTTCTTT. The encoded protein is CASSPFGGAGPTEAFF.